A single sample gave rise to the 30 T cell receptor beta chains below, sequenced in a study of shared clonotypes between healthy human individuals. Clones were sequenced by immunoSEQ multiplex PCR, and TCRdb holds only the in-frame ones, with some missing. The sample consists of hundreds of thousands of clones, approximately 95% of them appearing once. Input material: naive CD4+ T cells sorted from blood. Subset indicated: CD45RA+ positively selected. These receptors were collected from a woman younger than 45 in good health.

The V gene is TRBV19, the J gene TRBJ1-1; possible D gene TRBD1, 6 bases. Per germline, CDR1 LNHDA and CDR2 SQIVND (reference sequence). CDR3 size: 14 residues. Trimming pared 8 bases from V and 0 bases from J, leaving 13 bases between. Here the CDR3 DNA reads TGTGCCAGTCTGGACAGCTTCATGAACACTGAAGCTTTCTTT. Its translation is CASLDSFMNTEAFF.

The V and J genes are TRBV11-2 and TRBJ2-5; D is possibly TRBD1 (6 bases). Germline CDR1 reads SGHAT; CDR2 reads FQNNGV. The CDR3 runs 18 residues. V lost 2 bases, J lost 4 bases, and 23 bases lay in between. CDR3 sequence (DNA): TGTGCCAGCAGCTTAAGCTTCGGGTTTCGGACAGAGTCAGAGACCCAGTACTTC. Protein: CASSLSFGFRTESETQYF.

The chain couples TRBV19 to TRBJ1-5; 7 positions agree with TRBD1. This CDR3 has 17 residues. V trimming: 7 bases; J trimming: 0 bases; junction bases outside the gene matches: 12. CDR1 LNHDA and CDR2 SQIVND come from the germline V gene (reference sequence). The CDR3: CASTKMFRTGSNQPQHF. In DNA form, the CDR3 reads TGTGCCAGTACCAAAATGTTTCGGACAGGTAGCAATCAGCCCCAGCATTTT.

This clone was observed a single time. V and J are TRBV5-4 and TRBJ1-1; unclear D gene. The germline V gene encodes CDR1 SGHNT and CDR2 YYREEE (reference sequence). Trimming removed 2 bases from V and 3 bases from J, with 8 bases in between. There are 13 residues in the CDR3. The CDR3 region has the DNA TGTGCCAGCAGCTTTAATCCCGACACTGAAGCTTTCTTT. Translation: CASSFNPDTEAFF.

The chain uses TRBV28 and TRBJ2-6; the match to TRBD2 covers 8 bases. This CDR3 has 19 residues. Germline loops: CDR1 MDHEN, CDR2 SYDVKM. After removal of 5 bases from V and 0 bases from J, the junction contained 12 bases not matched to a gene. The CDR3 protein is CASSHPWSGSISGANVLTF. The CDR3 DNA reads as TGTGCCAGCAGTCACCCGTGGAGCGGGAGTATCTCTGGGGCCAACGTCCTGACTTTC.

V and J are TRBV5-1 and TRBJ1-1; no clear D. V was clipped by 0 bases and J by 0 bases, with 6 bases between them. CDR3 length: 14 amino acids. CDR1 is SGHRS and CDR2 is YFSETQ in the germline V gene. CDR3 residues: CASSLVSMNTEAFF. In DNA form, the CDR3 reads TGCGCCAGCAGCTTGGTCAGTATGAACACTGAAGCTTTCTTT.

This clone was detected once. V usage is TRBV28 and J usage is TRBJ1-4, with D perhaps TRBD1 (6 bases). Per the germline V gene, CDR1 is MDHEN and CDR2 is SYDVKM. CDR3 size: 15 residues. Trimming took 5 bases from V and 6 from J, leaving 16 bases between them. The CDR3 DNA is TGTGCCAGCAGTCCGGGGGCATCCCCCTATGAAAAACTGTTTTTT. This gives the protein CASSPGASPYEKLFF.

The chain uses TRBV27 and TRBJ1-5; D not certain. Germline assignment: CDR1 MNHEY and CDR2 SMNVEV (reference sequence). The CDR3 length is 15 residues. The V end was cut by 4 bases, the J end by 9 bases, with 19 bases between. CDR3 residues: CASSWIGGLSLPQHF. For the CDR3, the DNA is TGTGCCAGCAGTTGGATAGGAGGCCTGTCCCTGCCCCAGCATTTT.

The chain uses TRBV5-1 and TRBJ2-1; the match to TRBD2 covers 7 bases. The CDR3 contains 13 residues. J was trimmed by 6 bases and V by 4 bases; bases with no gene match: 4. Germline V gene sequence: CDR1 SGHRS, CDR2 YFSETQ. As DNA, the CDR3 is TGCGCCAGCAGCCCGGGAGGTCCCAATGAGCAGTTCTTC. This codes for CASSPGGPNEQFF.

The chain employs TRBV7-9 and TRBJ2-5; no firm D call. V was shortened by 5 bases and J by 5 bases, with 12 bases between the two germline ends. The CDR3 sequence is 13 residues long. Germline assignment: CDR1 SEHNR and CDR2 FQNEAQ (reference sequence). The CDR3 loop reads CASSPIGAETQYF. CDR3 nucleotide sequence: TGTGCCAGCAGCCCGATCGGTGCTGAGACCCAGTACTTC.

The V gene is TRBV7-9, the J gene TRBJ2-1, with D possibly called TRBD1 or TRBD2 (5 bases each). Germline-derived CDR1 and CDR2 are SEHNR and FQNEAQ (reference sequence). With 5 bases removed from V and 15 bases from J, the gap between germline ends came to 20 bases. CDR3 size: 13 residues. CDR3 nucleotide sequence: TGTGCCAGCAGCCCTCCGGGACCAGGAAAGCCGTTCTTC. This sequence encodes CASSPPGPGKPFF.

The CDR3 bases are TGTGCCAGCGGCAGGGAGGGTCAGCCCCAGCATTTT. Residues: CASGREGQPQHF. The J gene is TRBJ1-5, the V gene TRBV7-9, with D maybe TRBD1 (5 bases). CDR1 is SEHNR, CDR2 FQNEAQ, per germline (reference sequence). V gave up 8 bases and J gave up 6 bases, with 11 bases separating them. The CDR3 is 12 amino acids.

The chain links TRBV6-1 to TRBJ2-7; D is perhaps TRBD2 (6 bases). The length of the CDR3 is 14 residues. From germline, CDR1 is MNHNS and CDR2 SASEGT. Trimming shortened V by 4 bases and J by 0 bases, and 10 bases separated the two germline ends. The CDR3 nucleotides read TGTGCCAGCAGTGGCGGGAAGGGCTCCTACGAGCAGTACTTC. This gives the protein CASSGGKGSYEQYF.

The chain combines TRBV7-2 with TRBJ2-1; D possibly corresponds to TRBD2 (5 bases). The CDR3 is 14 amino acids. Germline CDR1 and CDR2: SGHTA and FQGNSA. Trimming stripped 4 bases from V and 8 bases from J, with 15 bases between. CDR3 DNA: TGTGCCAGCAGCTCGAGACGGGATCTGGATGAGCAGTTCTTC. Amino acid sequence: CASSSRRDLDEQFF.

The CDR3 reads CASSYDSNYGYTF. The CDR3 region has the DNA TGTGCCAGCAGTTACGACAGTAACTATGGCTACACCTTC. J is TRBJ1-2 and V is TRBV2, with a tentative D call TRBD1 (5 bases). Germline assignment: CDR1 SNHLY and CDR2 FYNNEI. The V end was cut by 5 bases, the J end by 1 base, with 8 bases between. This CDR3 contains 13 residues.

This clone was seen more than once but under ten times. The rearrangement links TRBV29-1 to TRBJ1-1, with D possibly TRBD1 on 5 matching bases. V dropped 6 bases and J dropped 1 base, with 12 bases sitting between them. CDR3 length: 13 amino acids. Germline V CDR1 and CDR2: SQVTM, ANQGSEA. The CDR3 spells CSVGPRGNTEAFF. The CDR3 nucleotides are TGCAGCGTGGGGCCGCGAGGGAACACTGAAGCTTTCTTT.

The gene calls are TRBV4-2 and TRBJ2-7, with D perhaps TRBD2 (6 bases). The CDR3 spans 16 residues. CDR1 and CDR2 (germline): LGHNA, YNFKEQ. V lost 0 bases to trimming and J lost 6 bases, with 18 bases between them. The CDR3 protein is CASSQDLTRGWGEQYF. The DNA for the CDR3 is TGTGCCAGCAGCCAAGATCTGACGCGGGGCTGGGGCGAGCAGTACTTC.

The chain recombines TRBV6-1 with TRBJ1-3; D not resolved. The V and J ends lost 8 bases and 2 bases respectively, with 16 bases between them. Germline V gene lookup returns CDR1 MNHNS and CDR2 SASEGT. CDR3 length equals 15 residues. CDR3 amino acids: CASPEEERAGNTIYF. The CDR3 nucleotides are TGTGCCAGCCCGGAGGAGGAACGGGCTGGAAACACCATATATTTT.

The chain carries TRBV6-1 and TRBJ2-7, with D possibly being TRBD1 (6 bases). The CDR3 loop spans 17 amino acids. Deletions cut 3 bases from V and 4 bases from J, with 22 bases between. Germline V lookup: CDR1 MNHNS, CDR2 SASEGT. The CDR3 coding sequence is TGTGCCAGCAGTGATATATCCCGCCCTCCAACAGGGTACGAGCAGTACTTC. Translated: CASSDISRPPTGYEQYF.

This sequence joins TRBV11-3 and TRBJ2-7; D might be TRBD1 or TRBD2, each matching 5 bases. Germline assignment: CDR1 SGHNT and CDR2 YENEEA. This CDR3 comprises 14 residues. V was cut by 4 bases and J by 2 bases, with 12 bases left in between. The CDR3: CASSSTGRPYEQYF. CDR3 nucleotide sequence: TGTGCCAGCAGCTCCACGGGACGCCCCTACGAGCAGTACTTC.

CDR3 protein: CASTIAGTSYNEQFF. CDR3 coding DNA: TGTGCCAGCACTATTGCGGGGACCTCCTACAATGAGCAGTTCTTC. The chain employs TRBV2 and TRBJ2-1; D is perhaps TRBD2 (6 bases). Trimming cost V 7 bases and J 0 bases, with 13 bases left between them. Germline CDR1 SNHLY, CDR2 FYNNEI. The CDR3 contains 15 residues.

This chain connects TRBV28 to TRBJ2-3; 10 bases match TRBD2. V shed 7 bases and J 7 bases; nucleotides not matched to a gene: 8. This CDR3 region has 14 residues. CDR1 and CDR2 (germline): MDHEN, SYDVKM. The CDR3 DNA reads TGTGCCAGCACCCTAGCGGGAGTGGGTAATACGCAGTATTTT. As protein: CASTLAGVGNTQYF.

This clone has just a few counts. The genes are TRBV6-5 and TRBJ1-5; 7 nucleotides agree with TRBD1. Per the germline V gene, CDR1 is MNHEY and CDR2 is SVGAGI. This CDR3 comprises 11 residues. The V and J ends lost 5 bases and 12 bases, in that order; junction bases with no gene match: 4. The CDR3, as DNA: TGTGCCAGCAGTAATGGACAGGTCCAGCATTTT. This gives the protein CASSNGQVQHF.

This sequence joins TRBV19 and TRBJ2-3, with 9 nucleotides matching TRBD2. The V and J ends lost 4 bases and 7 bases, in that order; junction bases with no gene match: 9. Germline V gene sequence: CDR1 LNHDA, CDR2 SQIVND (reference sequence). The length of the CDR3 is 15 residues. The CDR3 nucleotides are TGTGCCAGTAGTACCACTAGCGGGCCTGAGCATACGCAGTATTTT. Amino acid sequence: CASSTTSGPEHTQYF.

The rearrangement joins TRBV7-9 to TRBJ1-3, with 7 bases matching TRBD1. V lost 1 base and J lost 5; bases outside the gene matches: 17. The CDR3 runs to 19 residues. The germline gives CDR1 SEHNR, CDR2 FQNEAQ (reference sequence). The DNA for the CDR3 is TGTGCCAGCAGCTTAGTTCGACAGGGAGACTCTTCTATAAGAAACACCATATATTTT. It specifies CASSLVRQGDSSIRNTIYF.

This clone was observed once. The chain employs TRBV6-6 and TRBJ1-3; 7 positions agree with TRBD1. The CDR3 totals 15 residues. CDR1 MNHNY and CDR2 SVGAGI come from the germline V gene (reference sequence). V was pared by 5 bases and J by 0 bases, with 4 bases of the junction left unmatched. CDR3 DNA sequence: TGTGCCAGCAGTACTAGACAGGGCTCTGGAAACACCATATATTTT. The encoded protein is CASSTRQGSGNTIYF.

The rearrangement links TRBV10-2 to TRBJ2-5, with 9 bases that match TRBD2. The CDR3 contains 14 residues. Germline V gene data show CDR1 as WSHSY and CDR2 as SAAADI. Trimming cost V 6 bases and J 0 bases; bases outside gene matches: 2. CDR3 in amino acids: CASRGLANQETQYF. The CDR3 DNA follows: TGCGCCAGCAGGGGACTAGCTAACCAAGAGACCCAGTACTTC.

The chain couples TRBV28 to TRBJ1-4; D is ambiguous. The V gene's germline CDR1 is MDHEN and CDR2 SYDVKM. The CDR3 has 14 amino acids. With 8 bases removed from V and 0 bases from J, the gap between germline ends came to 10 bases. The CDR3 reads CASCWGATNEKLFF. For the CDR3, the DNA is TGTGCCAGCTGCTGGGGAGCAACTAATGAAAAACTGTTTTTT. The full variable domain, its missing parts supplied by reference TRBV28 and TRBJ1-4, is DVKVTQSSRYLVKRTGEKVFLECVQDMDHENMFWYRQDPGLGLRLIYFSYDVKMKEKGDIPEGYSVSREKKERFSLILESASTNQTSMYLCASCWGATNEKLFFGSGTQLSVL.

V and J are TRBV28 and TRBJ2-3; D remains ambiguous. CDR3 length equals 12 residues. V was shortened by 1 base and J by 4 bases, with 3 bases between the two germline ends. Germline assignment: CDR1 MDHEN and CDR2 SYDVKM. CDR3 sequence (DNA): TGTGCCAGCAGTTTATTCCCAGATACGCAGTATTTT. Translation: CASSLFPDTQYF.

As concerns this clone: This sample includes further DNA sequences coding for the same CDR3. The V and J genes are TRBV4-1 and TRBJ2-5, with D unresolved. CDR1 MGHRA and CDR2 YSYEKL come from the germline V gene. This CDR3 has 13 amino acids. Trimming left V 1 base short and J 1 base short, with 4 bases between. CDR3 nucleotide sequence: TGCGCCAGCAGCCAAGGAATCCAAGAGACCCAGTACTTC. Amino acid sequence: CASSQGIQETQYF.